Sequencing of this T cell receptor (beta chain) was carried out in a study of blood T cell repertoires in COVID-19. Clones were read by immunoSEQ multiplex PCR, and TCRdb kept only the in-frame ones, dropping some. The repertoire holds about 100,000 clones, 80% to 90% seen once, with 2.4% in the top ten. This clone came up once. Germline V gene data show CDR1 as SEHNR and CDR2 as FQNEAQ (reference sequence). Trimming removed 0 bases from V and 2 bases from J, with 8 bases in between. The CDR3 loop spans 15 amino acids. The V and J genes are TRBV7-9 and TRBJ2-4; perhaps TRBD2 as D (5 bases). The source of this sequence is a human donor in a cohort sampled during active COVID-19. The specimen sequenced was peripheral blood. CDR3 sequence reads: CASSLATGTKNIQYF. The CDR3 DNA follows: TGTGCCAGCAGCTTAGCGACCGGGACCAAAAACATTCAGTACTTC.